This record looks at one T cell receptor (beta chain) sequence and its context. Antigen unknown. The data were taken from a study of T cell responses to AZD1222 COVID-19 vaccine. TCRdb's table, derived via immunoSEQ multiplex PCR, lists solely in-frame clones and lacks some. The sample lists around 87,000 clones; 85% to 90% were seen once. General study results and limits: Nearly half of spike-specific TCRs reportedly target unmutated variant regions. Baseline seropositivity characterized only six AZD1222 recipients. Females made up more of the donors, who were largely white British, and clonal diversity may have come out too low. Dominant CD4 TCR responses targeted spike regions 160-218 and 743-854.

This clonotype was sampled from an adult who received the AZD1222 COVID-19 vaccine. Sequenced here: peripheral blood, sampled 28 days after the second AZD1222 dose.

The CDR3 loop is CASSLKGDRREQFF. The DNA of the CDR3 is TGTGCCAGCAGCTTAAAAGGGGACAGACGGGAGCAGTTCTTC. This sequence joins TRBV7-3 and TRBJ2-1; 7 bases agree with TRBD1. Looked up from germline, CDR1 is SGHTA and CDR2 is FQGTGA. The CDR3 length is 14 residues. J was trimmed by 10 bases and V by 1 base; bases with no gene match: 7.